One sample yielded the 25 T cell receptor beta chains listed below, sequenced in a study of beta chain features in type 1 diabetes. Findings and limits, study-wide: Moderate but significant shortening of TCRB CDR3s was recorded in all four CD4+ subsets from Type 1 diabetes patients.

These receptors lack a known antigen. Expressed TCRB transcripts were sequenced because the entire RNA isolate underwent reverse transcription. TCRdb's table, derived via immunoSEQ multiplex PCR, lists solely in-frame clones and lacks some. The sample holds 630,000 or so clones, over 11% seen once. Sequencing was carried out using naive CD4+ T cells from blood. These receptors were obtained from a young man with type 1 diabetes.

This clone has only a few counts. The chain has TRBV14 and TRBJ2-3; D ambiguous. The germline CDR1 and CDR2 sequences are SGHDN and FVKESK. The CDR3 is 13 amino acids. V lost 4 bases to trimming and J lost 0 bases, with 5 bases between them. CDR3 sequence reads: CASSRASTDTQYF. The CDR3 nucleotides are TGTGCCAGCAGCCGGGCCAGCACAGATACGCAGTATTTT.

The chain uses TRBV7-2 and TRBJ2-1; possibly TRBD1 for D (6 bases). Germline V gene data show CDR1 as SGHTA and CDR2 as FQGNSA. V was trimmed by 2 bases and J by 4 bases, leaving 21 bases between them. This CDR3 is 18 amino acids long. The CDR3 DNA follows: TGTGCCAGCAGCTTACCCCGGGACACTCAATCTTCGTACAATGAGCAGTTCTTC. It yields the protein CASSLPRDTQSSYNEQFF. Full variable domain (outside the CDR3, taken from reference TRBV7-2 and TRBJ2-1): GAGVSQSPSNKVTEKGKDVELRCDPISGHTALYWYRQSLGQGLEFLIYFQGNSAPDKSGLPSDRFSAERTGGSVSTLTIQRTQQEDSAVYLCASSLPRDTQSSYNEQFFGPGTRLTVL.

This clone was seen more than once but under ten times. The chain recombines TRBV18 with TRBJ2-1, with 9 bases lining up with TRBD2. CDR3 size: 14 residues. The V gene's germline CDR1 is KGHSH and CDR2 LQKENI. J lost 6 bases, V lost 5 bases, and 5 bases had no gene match. The CDR3 region is CASSRASGTNEQFF. For the CDR3, the DNA is TGTGCCAGCTCAAGGGCTAGCGGGACCAATGAGCAGTTCTTC.

This clone has only a few counts. The chain employs TRBV5-1 and TRBJ1-1; D uncertain. Germline CDR1 and CDR2: SGHRS and YFSETQ. There are 17 residues in the CDR3. Deletions cut 0 bases from V and 6 bases from J, with 21 bases between. CDR3: CASSLEDFVGGTAEAFF. CDR3 coding DNA: TGCGCCAGCAGCTTGGAAGATTTCGTCGGTGGCACTGCTGAAGCTTTCTTT.

This clone was counted only a few times. The chain links TRBV5-1 to TRBJ2-5, with TRBD2 matching 8 bases. Germline loops: CDR1 SGHRS, CDR2 YFSETQ. With 0 bases clipped from V and 5 bases from J, the junction kept 9 bases outside the gene matches. The CDR3 covers 16 residues. The CDR3 is CASSLAELAGYETQYF. For the CDR3, the DNA is TGCGCCAGCAGCTTGGCCGAGCTAGCGGGCTATGAGACCCAGTACTTC.

This clone was observed a handful of times. The rearrangement links TRBV28 to TRBJ2-7, with D uncertain. The germline V gene has CDR1 MDHEN and CDR2 SYDVKM. The V end was cut by 3 bases, the J end by 2 bases, with 11 bases between. CDR3 length: 14 residues. CDR3 sequence reads: CASSLIRSPYEQYF. Here the CDR3 DNA reads TGTGCCAGCAGTTTGATCAGGTCCCCCTACGAGCAGTACTTC.

V gene TRBV7-2 combines with J gene TRBJ2-7; D is perhaps TRBD1 or TRBD2 (7 bases each). Germline-derived CDR1 and CDR2 are SGHTA and FQGNSA. V was pared by 5 bases and J by 5 bases, with 19 bases between. CDR3 length: 15 amino acids. CDR3: CASSPLRQGGDEQYF. The CDR3 coding sequence is TGTGCCAGCAGCCCCCTAAGACAGGGAGGGGACGAGCAGTACTTC.

The rearrangement links TRBV7-6 to TRBJ2-1; 9 bases are a match to TRBD1. V shed 5 bases, J shed 13 bases, and the junction held 12 bases outside the gene matches. The CDR3 is 14 amino acids. Germline V gene sequence: CDR1 SGHVS, CDR2 FNYEAQ. The CDR3 DNA sequence: TGTGCCAGCAGCCAGGGACAGGGTTTAAGAGACCAGTTCTTC. Its protein product is CASSQGQGLRDQFF.

Comment on this clone: Other nucleotide sequences in the sample specify the same CDR3. The chain uses TRBV6-5 and TRBJ2-2, with D perhaps TRBD2 (5 bases). V lost 0 bases, J lost 3 bases, and 5 bases lay in between. The CDR3 sequence is 14 residues long. Germline V gives CDR1 MNHEY, CDR2 SVGAGI. In DNA form, the CDR3 reads TGTGCCAGCAGTTACTCGAGGGACACCGGGGAGCTGTTTTTT. It specifies CASSYSRDTGELFF.

A remark on this clone: Other DNA sequences within the sample encode an identical CDR3. The chain employs TRBV30 and TRBJ1-2, with D possibly TRBD1 on 6 matching bases. The germline V and J ends were trimmed by 2 bases and 4 bases, with 8 bases remaining between them. Germline CDR1 is GTSNPN and CDR2 is SVGIG (reference sequence). CDR3 length equals 12 residues. CDR3 sequence reads: CAWSRGTYGYTF. The DNA for the CDR3 is TGTGCCTGGAGTAGGGGGACCTATGGCTACACCTTC.

The CDR3: CASSSTPNTGELFF. The DNA of the CDR3 is TGTGCCAGCAGTTCGACACCGAACACCGGGGAGCTGTTTTTT. The chain is built from TRBV7-9 and TRBJ2-2; D gene ambiguous. This CDR3 comprises 14 residues. Germline CDR1 and CDR2: SEHNR and FQNEAQ (reference sequence). V shed 6 bases and J shed 0 bases, with 8 bases lying between them.

This clone was counted only a few times. V and J are TRBV28 and TRBJ2-4; D is possibly TRBD1 (6 bases). Trimming stripped 4 bases from V and 0 bases from J, with 10 bases between. This CDR3 contains 15 residues. In germline, CDR1 is MDHEN, CDR2 SYDVKM. CDR3 nucleotide sequence: TGTGCCAGCAGTTACAGGGAGATAGCCAAAAACATTCAGTACTTC. The encoded protein is CASSYREIAKNIQYF.

A note on this clone: Other DNA sequences in this sample translate to the same CDR3. V and J are TRBV30 and TRBJ1-2; D is unclear. The CDR3 is 11 residues long. V dropped 4 bases and J dropped 7 bases, with 10 bases sitting between them. The germline gives CDR1 GTSNPN, CDR2 SVGIG (reference sequence). CDR3 coding DNA: TGTGCCTGGACAGCAGGTGTTGGCTACACCTTC. It translates to CAWTAGVGYTF.

This chain connects TRBV15 to TRBJ2-6; D not resolved. V lost 3 bases and J lost 0, with 6 bases in between. CDR3 length: 15 residues. CDR1 LNHNV and CDR2 YYDKDF come from the germline V gene (reference sequence). The CDR3 here is CATSRVSSGANVLTF. DNA for the CDR3: TGTGCCACCAGCAGGGTGAGCTCTGGGGCCAACGTCCTGACTTTC.

The chain is built from TRBV18 and TRBJ2-1; D is unclear. Germline V gene sequence: CDR1 KGHSH, CDR2 LQKENI. Between the trimmed V and J ends, which lost 3 bases and 9 bases, there was a span of 12 bases. This CDR3 spans 13 amino acids. The CDR3 DNA follows: TGTGCCAGCTCACCTAAAGACAAAGGTGAGCAGTTCTTC. Translating gives CASSPKDKGEQFF. Filled out from reference TRBV18 and TRBJ2-1, the complete variable domain reads NAGVMQNPRHLVRRRGQEARLRCSPMKGHSHVYWYRQLPEEGLKFMVYLQKENIIDESGMPKERFSAEFPKEGPSILRIQQVVRGDSAAYFCASSPKDKGEQFFGPGTRLTVL.

The chain links TRBV29-1 to TRBJ2-3, with 7 bases aligning to TRBD2. CDR1 and CDR2 (germline): SQVTM, ANQGSEA. J gave up 0 bases and V 6 bases, and 3 bases lay outside the gene matches. The CDR3 is 13 residues long. CDR3 amino acids: CSVGGWSTDTQYF. In DNA form, the CDR3 reads TGCAGCGTGGGAGGGTGGAGCACAGATACGCAGTATTTT.

V usage is TRBV27 and J usage is TRBJ2-3; unclear D gene. CDR3 length: 14 residues. CDR1 is MNHEY, CDR2 SMNVEV, per germline (reference sequence). Trimming removed 2 bases from V and 5 bases from J, with 11 bases in between. The CDR3 nucleotides read TGTGCCAGCAGTTTAAGCCCCTTCGGAGATACGCAGTATTTT. Protein: CASSLSPFGDTQYF.

This clone was seen more than once but under ten times. V usage is TRBV29-1 and J usage is TRBJ2-7; D gene uncertain. Germline V lookup: CDR1 SQVTM, CDR2 ANQGSEA. The CDR3 totals 16 residues. Trimming removed 0 bases at V and 5 bases at J, with 20 bases between. CDR3 loop: CSVEDLLQYRSNEQYF. CDR3 DNA sequence: TGCAGCGTTGAAGATCTCTTGCAGTATCGTTCCAACGAGCAGTACTTC.

This clone occurred once. In DNA, the CDR3 is TGTGCCAGCAGCTTCGGACCTAGGGGGCCCTCCGAGCAGTACTTC. It encodes CASSFGPRGPSEQYF. This chain uses TRBV7-9 with TRBJ2-7; 7 bases line up with TRBD1. CDR3 length: 15 residues. In germline, CDR1 is SEHNR, CDR2 FQNEAQ (reference sequence). After removal of 3 bases from V and 6 bases from J, the junction contained 11 bases not matched to a gene.

This clone was counted only a few times. The V gene is TRBV18, the J gene TRBJ2-5; D is perhaps TRBD1 or TRBD2 (6 bases each). Per the germline V gene, CDR1 is KGHSH and CDR2 is LQKENI. V was shortened by 8 bases and J by 4 bases, with 11 bases between the two germline ends. The CDR3 is 12 residues long. The chain's CDR3 is CASLQGGETQYF. In DNA form, the CDR3 reads TGTGCCAGCCTACAGGGAGGAGAGACCCAGTACTTC.

The rearrangement links TRBV9 to TRBJ2-6; the D gene is possibly TRBD2 (6 bases). CDR1 SGDLS and CDR2 YYNGEE come from the germline V gene. Between the trimmed V and J ends, which lost 4 bases and 1 base, there was a span of 12 bases. This CDR3 has 16 amino acids. The CDR3 loop is CASSPSGRSGANVLTF. CDR3 nucleotide sequence: TGTGCCAGCAGCCCCAGCGGGCGATCTGGGGCCAACGTCCTGACTTTC. Full variable domain (missing parts from reference TRBV9 and TRBJ2-6): DSGVTQTPKHLITATGQRVTLRCSPRSGDLSVYWYQQSLDQGLQFLIQYYNGEERAKGNILERFSAQQFPDLHSELNLSSLELGDSALYFCASSPSGRSGANVLTFGAGSRLTVL.

The genes are TRBV29-1 and TRBJ2-1; 9 nucleotides align to TRBD1. Germline V gene sequence: CDR1 SQVTM, CDR2 ANQGSEA. V trimming: 7 bases; J trimming: 4 bases; junction bases outside the gene matches: 8. The CDR3 is 14 amino acids. Written as DNA, the CDR3 is TGCAGCGCCCGGACAGGGGCTGGGTACAATGAGCAGTTCTTC. It specifies CSARTGAGYNEQFF.

This clone was recorded a few times. The rearrangement uses TRBV19 and TRBJ1-2; D is perhaps TRBD1 (6 bases). V was shortened by 4 bases and J by 4 bases, with 10 bases between the two germline ends. CDR3 length: 13 residues. The germline V gene has CDR1 LNHDA and CDR2 SQIVND (reference sequence). The CDR3 region is CASSTWGPYGYTF. The CDR3 nucleotides read TGTGCCAGTAGTACGTGGGGGCCCTATGGCTACACCTTC. The complete variable domain, with remaining parts taken from reference TRBV19 and TRBJ1-2, reads DGGITQSPKYLFRKEGQNVTLSCEQNLNHDAMYWYRQDPGQGLRLIYYSQIVNDFQKGDIAEGYSVSREKKESFPLTVTSAQKNPTAFYLCASSTWGPYGYTFGSGTRLTVV.

CDR3 sequence: CAWIYPGGGNTIYF. CDR3 bases: TGTGCCTGGATTTATCCAGGGGGAGGAAACACCATATATTTT. The V gene is TRBV30, the J gene TRBJ1-3; 7 bases fit TRBD1. Per germline, CDR1 GTSNPN and CDR2 SVGIG (reference sequence). Trimming removed 4 bases from V and 4 bases from J; junction bases left unmatched: 7. The CDR3 is 14 amino acids.

This clone has a handful of counts. This chain links TRBV5-1 with TRBJ2-3; D possibly uses TRBD1 or TRBD2 (6 bases each). Between the trimmed V and J ends, which lost 3 bases and 4 bases, there was a span of 12 bases. This CDR3 comprises 14 residues. The germline gives CDR1 SGHRS, CDR2 YFSETQ. CDR3 in DNA: TGCGCCAGCAGCTCCCCGGAGGGGGCAGATACGCAGTATTTT. This codes for CASSSPEGADTQYF.